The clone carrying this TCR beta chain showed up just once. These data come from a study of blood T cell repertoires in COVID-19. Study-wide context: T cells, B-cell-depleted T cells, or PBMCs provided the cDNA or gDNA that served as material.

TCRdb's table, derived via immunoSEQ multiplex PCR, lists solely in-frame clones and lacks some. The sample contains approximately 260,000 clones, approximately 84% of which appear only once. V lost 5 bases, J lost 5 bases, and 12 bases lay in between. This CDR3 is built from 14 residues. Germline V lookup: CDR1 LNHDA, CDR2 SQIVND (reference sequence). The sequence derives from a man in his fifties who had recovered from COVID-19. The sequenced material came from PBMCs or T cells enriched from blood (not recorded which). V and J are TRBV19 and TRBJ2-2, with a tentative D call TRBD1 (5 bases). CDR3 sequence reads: CASSVPGWTGELFF. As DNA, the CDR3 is TGTGCCAGTAGTGTTCCAGGGTGGACCGGGGAGCTGTTTTTT.